The present T cell receptor (beta chain) was sequenced within a study of blood T cell repertoires in COVID-19. Source study methods: Reference gene primer amplification in the assay estimated nucleated cell counts. Profiling relied on immunoSEQ multiplex PCR, and the TCRdb table lists in-frame clones only, not all of them. D and trimming were read from the DNA, whereas the V and J calls and clone size are those reported in that table. The data show approximately 88,000 clones, about 89% seen once. The CDR3 runs 13 residues. Trimming took 3 bases from V and 1 from J, leaving 9 bases between them. Germline V gene lookup returns CDR1 GTSNPN and CDR2 SVGIG (reference sequence).

The sequence was collected from a woman aged 45-60 years in a cohort sampled during active COVID-19. The chain has TRBV30 and TRBJ1-1, with D possibly being TRBD1 (5 bases). Sequencing input: peripheral blood. The CDR3 is CAWRWGQNTEAFF. CDR3 nucleotides: TGTGCCTGGAGGTGGGGCCAGAACACTGAAGCTTTCTTT.